These T cell receptor beta chains were read from a single sample in a study of T-cell memory formation after mild COVID-19. TCRdb fed the 5' RACE reads into MiXCR, producing one record per CDR3 protein. The data contain 250,000 to 300,000 distinct CDR3 sequences, roughly 16% of them singletons. Sequenced: PBMCs or a T cell subset sorted from them (not recorded which). These receptors originate from a young man who had mild COVID-19 (a few samples of this study predate the infection). Cell type and time point are not known. Each CDR3 is given with its conserved first and last residue. A D gene is named only where the DNA matches it firmly. Clone sizes are given selectively: once, few, many, or a class where the clone is expanded.

abundance	v_gene	j_gene	d_gene	CDR3aa	CDR3nt
many	TRBV4-2	TRBJ1-1	-	CASSQDRVWTEAFF	TGTGCCAGCAGCCAAGATCGGGTTTGGACTGAAGCTTTCTTT
few	TRBV15	TRBJ2-2	TRBD2	CATSRDSASGGYTGELFF	TGTGCCACCAGCAGAGATTCGGCTAGCGGGGGGTACACCGGGGAGCTGTTTTTT
few	TRBV7-8	TRBJ2-3	-	CASSSDARADTQYF	TGTGCCAGCAGCTCAGATGCACGGGCAGATACGCAGTATTTT
few	TRBV4-2	TRBJ1-1	-	CASSQDLGGTEAFF	TGTGCCAGCAGCCAAGACCTAGGCGGCACTGAAGCTTTCTTT
-	TRBV6-2/TRBV6-3	TRBJ2-1	TRBD2	CASRDVLGGVNEQFF	TGTGCCAGCAGGGACGTCTTGGGGGGGGTCAATGAGCAGTTCTTC
-	TRBV20-1	TRBJ1-5	TRBD1	CSAMQGAQSNQPQHF	TGCAGTGCTATGCAGGGGGCCCAGAGCAATCAGCCCCAGCATTTT
few	TRBV2	TRBJ2-7	-	CASKSVQGWSYEQYF	TGTGCCAGCAAATCCGTACAGGGATGGTCCTACGAGCAGTACTTC
-	TRBV10-2	TRBJ1-1	TRBD1	CASSVGGKGTEAFF	TGCGCCAGCAGCGTAGGGGGCAAGGGCACTGAAGCTTTCTTT
-	TRBV20-1	TRBJ2-3	-	CSARDRQQSTDTQYF	TGCAGTGCTAGAGATCGGCAGCAGAGCACAGATACGCAGTATTTT
many	TRBV23-1	TRBJ2-1	-	CASSKEFF	TGCGCCAGCAGCAAGGAGTTCTTC
-	TRBV27	TRBJ1-5	-	CASSLTRAYQPQHF	TGTGCCAGCAGTTTAACGCGCGCTTATCAGCCCCAGCATTTT
many	TRBV7-9	TRBJ1-1	TRBD1	CASRGQGYTEAFF	TGTGCCAGCAGGGGACAGGGGTACACTGAAGCTTTCTTT
few	TRBV12-3/TRBV12-4	TRBJ1-2	-	CASRQDRVGYTF	TGTGCCAGCAGACAAGACAGAGTGGGCTACACCTTC
many	TRBV7-9	TRBJ2-7	-	CASSKQIYEQYF	TGTGCCAGCAGCAAACAGATTTACGAGCAGTACTTC
many	TRBV5-1	TRBJ2-1	-	CASSSTSDEQFF	TGCGCCAGCAGCTCGACTAGTGATGAGCAGTTCTTC
many	TRBV12-3/TRBV12-4	TRBJ1-2	-	CASSAPPARFYGYTF	TGTGCCAGCAGTGCCCCCCCAGCGCGGTTCTATGGCTACACCTTC
-	TRBV18	TRBJ2-6	-	CASSPLDSGPGANVLTF	TGTGCCAGCTCACCACTGGACAGCGGACCTGGGGCCAACGTCCTGACTTTC
-	TRBV5-1	TRBJ2-7	TRBD2	CASSTADRDYRYEQYF	TGCGCCAGCAGCACAGCCGACCGGGACTATAGATACGAGCAGTACTTC
-	TRBV6-2/TRBV6-3	TRBJ1-6	-	CASTAGLSYNSPLHF	TGTGCCAGCACCGCGGGACTCTCCTATAATTCACCCCTCCACTTT
few	TRBV9	TRBJ2-5	TRBD1	CASSVSPIGTGRQETQYF	TGTGCCAGCAGCGTATCTCCGATAGGGACAGGGCGCCAAGAGACCCAGTACTTC
few	TRBV4-2	TRBJ1-6	TRBD1	CASRTGGADNSPLHF	TGTGCCAGCAGAACAGGGGGCGCCGATAATTCACCCCTCCACTTT
few	TRBV20-1	TRBJ1-6	TRBD1	CSARFGTVKNSPLHF	TGCAGTGCTAGATTCGGGACAGTGAAAAATTCACCCCTCCACTTT
-	TRBV27	TRBJ2-3	-	CASSHKGGGIDTQYF	TGTGCCAGCAGCCATAAAGGCGGGGGCATAGATACGCAGTATTTT
-	TRBV18	TRBJ1-1	-	CASSQEQGFRTEAFF	TGTGCCAGCTCACAGGAACAGGGCTTTCGCACTGAAGCTTTCTTT
few	TRBV7-3	TRBJ2-1	TRBD1	CASSLTRQGYNEQFF	TGTGCCAGCAGCTTAACGAGACAGGGGTACAATGAGCAGTTCTTC
-	TRBV6-2/TRBV6-3	TRBJ1-5	-	CASSYWRGTGNQPQHF	TGTGCCAGCAGTTACTGGAGGGGGACGGGCAATCAGCCCCAGCATTTT
-	TRBV6-6	TRBJ2-5	-	CASSRPAETQYF	TGTGCCAGCAGCAGACCCGCGGAGACCCAGTACTTC
-	TRBV15	TRBJ2-5	TRBD2	CATSRDRLAGKTQYF	TGTGCCACCAGCAGAGATCGACTAGCTGGAAAGACCCAGTACTTC
-	TRBV20-1	TRBJ1-3	-	CSAQLQGTAIYF	TGCAGTGCGCAATTACAGGGAACCGCCATATATTTT
-	TRBV27	TRBJ2-5	-	CASSLSWDRETQYF	TGTGCCAGCAGTTTATCGTGGGATCGAGAGACCCAGTACTTC
-	TRBV11-2	TRBJ2-4	-	CASSLLVAQYF	TGTGCCAGCAGCTTACTCGTGGCTCAGTACTTC
few	TRBV7-9	TRBJ2-5	-	CASARRQLQETQYF	TGTGCCAGCGCAAGGAGGCAGCTCCAAGAGACCCAGTACTTC
-	TRBV4-2	TRBJ2-1	-	CASSQAVGEQFF	TGTGCCAGCAGCCAAGCAGTGGGTGAGCAGTTCTTC
-	TRBV6-6	TRBJ1-2	-	CASRTDGLYGYTF	TGTGCCAGCAGAACAGACGGCCTCTATGGCTACACCTTC
-	TRBV6-2/TRBV6-3	TRBJ2-1	TRBD1	CASIPGDRGFWQFF	TGTGCCAGCATCCCGGGGGACAGGGGGTTTTGGCAGTTCTTC
many	TRBV12-3/TRBV12-4	TRBJ1-6	-	CASRHQIQPSYNSPLHF	TGTGCCTCTAGACACCAAATACAACCCTCCTATAATTCACCCCTCCACTTT
few	TRBV4-3	TRBJ2-5	-	CASSQELGWETQYF	TGCGCCAGCAGCCAAGAATTAGGGTGGGAGACCCAGTACTTC
-	TRBV3-1	TRBJ2-3	-	CASSQDTYKAPDTQYF	TGTGCCAGCAGCCAAGACACCTACAAAGCCCCAGATACGCAGTATTTT
few	TRBV5-6	TRBJ1-2	-	CASRKLLTARDGYTF	TGTGCCAGCAGGAAGCTTTTAACGGCGCGGGATGGCTACACCTTC
-	TRBV3-1	TRBJ1-6	-	CASSQVAGSNSPLHF	TGTGCCAGCAGCCAAGTGGCGGGATCCAATTCACCCCTCCACTTT
few	TRBV12-5	TRBJ2-1	TRBD2	CASGYGGAHNEQFF	TGTGCTAGTGGTTACGGGGGGGCCCACAATGAGCAGTTCTTC
few	TRBV2	TRBJ2-7	TRBD1	CASSSPGQGSYEQYF	TGTGCCAGCAGTTCACCGGGACAGGGGTCCTACGAGCAGTACTTC
few	TRBV7-2	TRBJ2-2	-	CASSIRAGFTGELFF	TGTGCCAGCAGCATCCGAGCAGGGTTCACCGGGGAGCTGTTTTTT
few	TRBV3-1	TRBJ2-5	-	CASSGRRFQETQYF	TGTGCCAGCAGCGGACGCAGATTTCAAGAGACCCAGTACTTC
-	TRBV7-9	TRBJ1-1	-	CASSFQGEGTEAFF	TGTGCCAGCAGTTTTCAGGGTGAGGGTACTGAAGCTTTCTTT
-	TRBV7-9	TRBJ1-6	-	CASSLRRGQSSYNSPLHF	TGTGCCAGCAGCCTCCGCCGGGGGCAAAGCTCCTATAATTCACCCCTCCACTTT
-	TRBV27	TRBJ1-4	TRBD1	CASSTGTGVEKLFF	TGTGCCAGCAGCACCGGGACAGGGGTTGAAAAACTGTTTTTT
few	TRBV6-2/TRBV6-3	TRBJ1-2	TRBD1	CASRPGTGGLYGYTF	TGTGCCAGCAGGCCCGGGACAGGGGGCCTTTATGGCTACACCTTC